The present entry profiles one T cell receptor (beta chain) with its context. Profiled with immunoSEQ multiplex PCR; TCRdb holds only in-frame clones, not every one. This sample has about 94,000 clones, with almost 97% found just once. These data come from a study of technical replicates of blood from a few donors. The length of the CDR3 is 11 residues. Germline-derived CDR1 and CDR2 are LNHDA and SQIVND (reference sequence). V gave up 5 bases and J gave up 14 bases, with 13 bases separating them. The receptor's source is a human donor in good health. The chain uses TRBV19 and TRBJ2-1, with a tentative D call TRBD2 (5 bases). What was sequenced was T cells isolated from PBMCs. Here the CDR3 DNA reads TGTGCCAGTAGTGGGAGAGGATTAGAGTTCTTC. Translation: CASSGRGLEFF.